This entry is about one T cell receptor (beta chain). One entry per CDR3 protein, called by TCRdb with MiXCR from the 5' RACE reads. The sample yields roughly 450,000 distinct CDR3 sequences, around a sixth seen once. The length of the CDR3 is 14 residues. Germline CDR1 reads SNHLY; CDR2 reads FYNNEI. Trimming stripped 9 bases from V and 8 bases from J, with 20 bases between. The entry originates in a study of T-cell memory formation after mild COVID-19. The sequence was collected from an adult woman who had mild COVID-19 (a few samples of this study predate the infection). Cell type and time point are not known. The chain is built from TRBV2 and TRBJ2-1; D unclear. Sequencing was done on a sample of PBMCs or a T cell subset sorted from them (not recorded which). The CDR3 here is CASAGPTPPYEQFF. The CDR3 nucleotides are TGTGCCAGTGCTGGGCCCACCCCCCCATATGAGCAGTTCTTC. The variable domain in full, with the rest retrieved from reference TRBV2 and TRBJ2-1, is EPEVTQTPSHQVTQMGQEVILRCVPISNHLYFYWYRQILGQKVEFLVSFYNNEISEKSEIFDDQFSVERPDGSNFTLKIRSTKLEDSAMYFCASAGPTPPYEQFFGPGTRLTVL.